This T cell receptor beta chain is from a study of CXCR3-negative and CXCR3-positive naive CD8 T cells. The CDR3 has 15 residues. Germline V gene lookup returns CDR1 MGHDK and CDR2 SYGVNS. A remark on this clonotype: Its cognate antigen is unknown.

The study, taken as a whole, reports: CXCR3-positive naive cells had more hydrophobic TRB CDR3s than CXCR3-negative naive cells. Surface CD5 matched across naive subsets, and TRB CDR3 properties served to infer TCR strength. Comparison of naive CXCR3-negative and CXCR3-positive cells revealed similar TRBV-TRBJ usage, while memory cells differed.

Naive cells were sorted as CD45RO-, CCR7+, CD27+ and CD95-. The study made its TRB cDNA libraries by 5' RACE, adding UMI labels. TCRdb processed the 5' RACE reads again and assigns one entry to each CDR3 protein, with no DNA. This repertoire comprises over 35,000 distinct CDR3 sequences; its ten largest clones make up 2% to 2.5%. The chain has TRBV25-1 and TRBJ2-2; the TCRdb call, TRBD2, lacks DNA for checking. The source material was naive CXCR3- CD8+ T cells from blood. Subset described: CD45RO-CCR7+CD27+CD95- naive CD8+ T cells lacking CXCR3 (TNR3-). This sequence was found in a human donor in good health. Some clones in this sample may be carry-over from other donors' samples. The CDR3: CASSALDGDTGELFF.